Listed below are T cell receptor beta chains from one sample, sequenced in a study of human T cells and chemical hapten exposure. MiXCR, run by TCRdb on the 5' RACE reads, gives a single entry per CDR3 protein. Of 65,000 to 95,000 distinct CDR3 sequences listed, 7.7% are singletons. These receptors all stem from a male donor in good health. Each CDR3 is given with its conserved first and last residue. Fields, in order: J gene, clone size, D gene, V gene, CDR3 protein, CDR3 DNA. A D gene is named only where the DNA matches it firmly. Clone size, where shown, is once, few, many, or a class for clones that have expanded.

J gene: TRBJ1-6
clone size: NA
D gene: TRBD1
V gene: TRBV10-3
CDR3 protein: CAISEETGTARSPLHF
CDR3 DNA: TGTGCCATCAGTGAGGAGACCGGGACAGCACGTTCACCCCTCCACTTT

J gene: TRBJ2-1
clone size: NA
D gene: NA
V gene: TRBV6-5
CDR3 protein: CASSYSGYQEQFF
CDR3 DNA: TGTGCCAGCAGTTACTCCGGGTATCAGGAGCAGTTCTTC

J gene: TRBJ2-3
clone size: many
D gene: NA
V gene: TRBV2
CDR3 protein: CASSERTEGTDTQYF
CDR3 DNA: TGTGCCAGCAGTGAAAGGACAGAGGGCACAGATACGCAGTATTTT

J gene: TRBJ2-1
clone size: NA
D gene: NA
V gene: TRBV5-6
CDR3 protein: CASSFLGVYNEQFF
CDR3 DNA: TGTGCCAGCAGCTTTCTAGGGGTCTACAATGAGCAGTTCTTC

J gene: TRBJ2-7
clone size: many
D gene: TRBD1
V gene: TRBV5-6
CDR3 protein: CASSHPGQGSLFYEQYF
CDR3 DNA: TGTGCCAGCAGCCATCCGGGACAGGGGTCCCTCTTCTACGAGCAGTACTTC

J gene: TRBJ2-7
clone size: many
D gene: NA
V gene: TRBV7-8
CDR3 protein: CASSWTDEDEQYF
CDR3 DNA: TGTGCCAGCAGCTGGACAGACGAAGACGAGCAGTACTTC

J gene: TRBJ1-2
clone size: many
D gene: NA
V gene: TRBV6-2/TRBV6-3
CDR3 protein: CASSYSRSGVNYGYTF
CDR3 DNA: TGTGCCAGCAGTTACTCGAGGTCAGGCGTTAACTATGGCTACACCTTC

J gene: TRBJ2-1
clone size: many
D gene: TRBD2
V gene: TRBV10-3
CDR3 protein: CAISESARELGYNEQFF
CDR3 DNA: TGTGCCATCAGTGAGTCGGCGCGGGAGTTGGGCTACAATGAGCAGTTCTTC

J gene: TRBJ2-1
clone size: many
D gene: NA
V gene: TRBV10-3
CDR3 protein: CASNNGPNEQFF
CDR3 DNA: TGTGCCAGTAATAACGGACCCAATGAGCAGTTCTTC

J gene: TRBJ2-1
clone size: few
D gene: NA
V gene: TRBV2
CDR3 protein: CASAEDEQFF
CDR3 DNA: TGTGCCAGCGCCGAAGATGAGCAGTTCTTC

J gene: TRBJ2-3
clone size: many
D gene: NA
V gene: TRBV6-5
CDR3 protein: CASSYGQVVGTDTQYF
CDR3 DNA: TGTGCCAGCAGTTACGGGCAGGTCGTGGGCACAGATACGCAGTATTTT

J gene: TRBJ1-1
clone size: NA
D gene: NA
V gene: TRBV6-4
CDR3 protein: CASRLRGGEAFF
CDR3 DNA: TGTGCCAGCAGGCTCAGGGGTGGTGAAGCTTTCTTT

J gene: TRBJ2-3
clone size: few
D gene: TRBD2
V gene: TRBV10-3
CDR3 protein: CAIRPGLAASTDTQYF
CDR3 DNA: TGTGCCATCAGGCCGGGACTAGCGGCTAGCACAGATACGCAGTATTTT

J gene: TRBJ2-1
clone size: NA
D gene: TRBD2
V gene: TRBV7-2
CDR3 protein: CASSLTGGGNEQFF
CDR3 DNA: TGTGCCAGCAGCTTAACGGGAGGGGGGAATGAGCAGTTCTTC

J gene: TRBJ2-2
clone size: few
D gene: TRBD1
V gene: TRBV12-3/TRBV12-4
CDR3 protein: CASSLASSDQGAWVNTGELFF
CDR3 DNA: TGTGCCAGCAGTTTAGCTTCTTCAGATCAGGGGGCATGGGTGAACACCGGGGAGCTGTTTTTT

J gene: TRBJ2-5
clone size: many
D gene: NA
V gene: TRBV10-3
CDR3 protein: CAIKALTEETQYF
CDR3 DNA: TGTGCCATCAAGGCTCTGACCGAAGAGACCCAGTACTTC

J gene: TRBJ2-1
clone size: many
D gene: TRBD2
V gene: TRBV24-1
CDR3 protein: CATARGGAAEQFF
CDR3 DNA: TGTGCCACTGCTCGCGGGGGGGCGGCTGAGCAGTTCTTC

J gene: TRBJ2-3
clone size: many
D gene: TRBD2
V gene: TRBV14
CDR3 protein: CASSQVSGGTTDTQYF
CDR3 DNA: TGTGCCAGCAGCCAAGTTAGCGGGGGGACCACAGATACGCAGTATTTT

J gene: TRBJ2-7
clone size: few
D gene: NA
V gene: TRBV7-9
CDR3 protein: CASSLDRVGNEQYF
CDR3 DNA: TGTGCCAGCAGCTTAGACAGGGTCGGGAACGAGCAGTACTTC

J gene: TRBJ1-5
clone size: few
D gene: NA
V gene: TRBV9
CDR3 protein: CASSPLGGRNQPQHF
CDR3 DNA: TGTGCCAGCAGCCCCCTGGGGGGGCGGAATCAGCCCCAGCATTTT

J gene: TRBJ1-5
clone size: many
D gene: NA
V gene: TRBV2
CDR3 protein: CASSTLRGSGQPQHF
CDR3 DNA: TGTGCCAGCAGCACCCTCCGGGGGAGTGGCCAGCCCCAGCATTTT

J gene: TRBJ2-7
clone size: few
D gene: TRBD1
V gene: TRBV20-1
CDR3 protein: CSAAATGVYEQYF
CDR3 DNA: TGCAGTGCCGCCGCGACAGGGGTTTACGAGCAGTACTTC

J gene: TRBJ2-7
clone size: few
D gene: TRBD1
V gene: TRBV11-2
CDR3 protein: CASSSEGQGLLEYEQYF
CDR3 DNA: TGTGCCAGCAGCTCCGAAGGACAGGGTCTCCTCGAGTACGAGCAGTACTTC

J gene: TRBJ1-5
clone size: few
D gene: NA
V gene: TRBV6-5
CDR3 protein: CASSYSSPYHSNQPQHF
CDR3 DNA: TGTGCCAGCAGTTACTCGAGTCCTTACCATAGCAATCAGCCCCAGCATTTT

J gene: TRBJ1-2
clone size: few
D gene: TRBD1
V gene: TRBV5-1
CDR3 protein: CASSTGQGGYGYTF
CDR3 DNA: TGCGCCAGCAGCACCGGACAGGGAGGCTATGGCTACACCTTC

J gene: TRBJ2-7
clone size: NA
D gene: TRBD2
V gene: TRBV15
CDR3 protein: CATSSTSGSDEQYF
CDR3 DNA: TGTGCCACCAGCAGTACTAGCGGGAGCGACGAGCAGTACTTC

J gene: TRBJ2-3
clone size: NA
D gene: NA
V gene: TRBV6-5
CDR3 protein: CASSSTRSSTDTQYF
CDR3 DNA: TGTGCCAGCAGTTCGACGCGGAGTAGCACAGATACGCAGTATTTT

J gene: TRBJ1-2
clone size: few
D gene: NA
V gene: TRBV5-1
CDR3 protein: CVSSLNTFRYREIDYGYTF
CDR3 DNA: TGCGTCAGCAGCTTGAATACTTTCAGGTACAGGGAAATTGACTATGGCTACACCTTC

J gene: TRBJ2-7
clone size: NA
D gene: TRBD2
V gene: TRBV9
CDR3 protein: CASSVGTSVYEQYF
CDR3 DNA: TGTGCCAGCAGCGTAGGGACTAGCGTTTACGAGCAGTACTTC

J gene: TRBJ1-2
clone size: few
D gene: TRBD1
V gene: TRBV12-3/TRBV12-4
CDR3 protein: CASSPTDLTGGADGYTF
CDR3 DNA: TGTGCCAGCAGTCCGACTGACCTTACAGGGGGAGCGGATGGCTACACCTTC

J gene: TRBJ1-4
clone size: NA
D gene: NA
V gene: TRBV7-6
CDR3 protein: CASHPRAGGPDEKLFF
CDR3 DNA: TGTGCCTCACATCCCCGGGCGGGGGGCCCAGATGAAAAACTGTTTTTT

J gene: TRBJ1-1
clone size: NA
D gene: NA
V gene: TRBV5-1
CDR3 protein: CVSSLDSGMNTEAFF
CDR3 DNA: TGCGTCAGCAGCTTGGATTCAGGGATGAACACTGAAGCTTTCTTT

J gene: TRBJ2-6
clone size: NA
D gene: NA
V gene: TRBV7-2
CDR3 protein: CASSLTLSGANVLTF
CDR3 DNA: TGTGCCAGCAGCTTAACCCTCTCTGGGGCCAACGTCCTGACTTTC

J gene: TRBJ1-1
clone size: many
D gene: NA
V gene: TRBV10-3
CDR3 protein: CATVQDPNTEAFF
CDR3 DNA: TGTGCCACCGTGCAGGACCCGAACACTGAAGCTTTCTTT

J gene: TRBJ2-1
clone size: NA
D gene: TRBD2
V gene: TRBV3-1
CDR3 protein: CASSQVRLAGSEQFF
CDR3 DNA: TGTGCCAGCAGCCAAGTGAGACTAGCGGGAAGTGAGCAGTTCTTC

J gene: TRBJ2-3
clone size: few
D gene: TRBD1
V gene: TRBV18
CDR3 protein: CASSRDRGPTSTDTQYF
CDR3 DNA: TGTGCCAGCTCACGCGACAGGGGACCAACTAGCACAGATACGCAGTATTTT

J gene: TRBJ2-6
clone size: many
D gene: TRBD1
V gene: TRBV28
CDR3 protein: CASRPDRWGSGANVLTF
CDR3 DNA: TGTGCCAGCAGGCCGGACAGGTGGGGCTCCGGGGCCAACGTCCTGACTTTC

J gene: TRBJ2-3
clone size: NA
D gene: NA
V gene: TRBV5-1
CDR3 protein: CASSLAAVPSTDTQYF
CDR3 DNA: TGCGCCAGCAGCTTGGCAGCGGTACCTAGCACAGATACGCAGTATTTT

J gene: TRBJ1-6
clone size: many
D gene: NA
V gene: TRBV6-2/TRBV6-3
CDR3 protein: CASSYSSSYNSPLHF
CDR3 DNA: TGTGCCAGCAGTTACTCGAGCTCCTATAATTCACCCCTCCACTTT

J gene: TRBJ2-7
clone size: many
D gene: TRBD1
V gene: TRBV25-1
CDR3 protein: CASSRDSHPYEQYF
CDR3 DNA: TGTGCCAGCAGCCGGGACAGCCATCCCTACGAGCAGTACTTC

J gene: TRBJ2-5
clone size: many
D gene: NA
V gene: TRBV6-5
CDR3 protein: CASSYEPQETQYF
CDR3 DNA: TGTGCCAGCAGTTATGAACCCCAAGAGACCCAGTACTTC

J gene: TRBJ1-5
clone size: few
D gene: TRBD1
V gene: TRBV7-2
CDR3 protein: CASSRPSTGLNQPQHF
CDR3 DNA: TGTGCCAGCAGCCGTCCCTCGACAGGGCTCAATCAGCCCCAGCATTTT

J gene: TRBJ2-7
clone size: few
D gene: NA
V gene: TRBV4-1
CDR3 protein: CASSRLPGGQYEQYF
CDR3 DNA: TGCGCCAGCAGCCGCTTACCGGGGGGCCAGTACGAGCAGTACTTC

J gene: TRBJ2-1
clone size: few
D gene: TRBD2
V gene: TRBV4-1
CDR3 protein: CASHAASGVNEQFF
CDR3 DNA: TGCGCCAGCCACGCGGCTAGCGGAGTCAATGAGCAGTTCTTC

J gene: TRBJ1-5
clone size: many
D gene: TRBD1
V gene: TRBV10-3
CDR3 protein: CAISADRASNQPQHF
CDR3 DNA: TGTGCCATCAGCGCGGACAGGGCGAGCAATCAGCCCCAGCATTTT